This record concerns one T cell receptor (beta chain) sequence. This sample was taken from a study of metastatic and nonmetastatic thyroid tumors. Germline V gene sequence: CDR1 SGHRS, CDR2 YFSETQ. Between the trimmed V and J ends, which lost 0 bases and 4 bases, there was a span of 7 bases. The CDR3 has 14 residues. TCRdb re-clonotyped the PCR reads via MiXCR. Of around 61,000 clones listed, 25% to 30% are singletons. Thyroid surgery was preceded by no treatment in any patient. The source of this sequence is a female donor with papillary thyroid cancer or a benign thyroid nodule (not recorded which). Some clones in this sample may be carry-over from other donors' samples. This chain joins TRBV5-1 and TRBJ2-2, with unresolved D. Sequenced material: blood. The CDR3 loop reads CASSLEGSTGELFF. The CDR3 DNA sequence: TGCGCCAGCAGCTTGGAAGGGTCCACCGGGGAGCTGTTTTTT.